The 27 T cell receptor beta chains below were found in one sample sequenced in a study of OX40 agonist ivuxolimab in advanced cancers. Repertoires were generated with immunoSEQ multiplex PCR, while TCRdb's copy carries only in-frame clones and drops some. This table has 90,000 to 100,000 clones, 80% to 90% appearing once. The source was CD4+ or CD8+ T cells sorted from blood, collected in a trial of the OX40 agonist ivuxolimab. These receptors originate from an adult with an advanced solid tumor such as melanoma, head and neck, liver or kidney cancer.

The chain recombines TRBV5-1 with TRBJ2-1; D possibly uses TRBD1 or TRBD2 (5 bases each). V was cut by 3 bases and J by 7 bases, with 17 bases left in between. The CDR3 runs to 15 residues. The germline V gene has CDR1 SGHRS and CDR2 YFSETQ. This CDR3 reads CASSSRGTPGNEQFF. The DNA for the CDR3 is TGCGCCAGCAGCTCGAGAGGGACCCCCGGGAATGAGCAGTTCTTC.

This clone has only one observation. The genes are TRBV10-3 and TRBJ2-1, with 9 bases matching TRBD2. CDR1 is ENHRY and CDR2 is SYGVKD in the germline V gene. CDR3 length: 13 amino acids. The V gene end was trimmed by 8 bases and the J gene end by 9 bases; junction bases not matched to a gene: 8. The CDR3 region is CAIRASGIAEQFF. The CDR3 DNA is TGTGCCATCCGAGCTAGCGGGATAGCTGAGCAGTTCTTC.

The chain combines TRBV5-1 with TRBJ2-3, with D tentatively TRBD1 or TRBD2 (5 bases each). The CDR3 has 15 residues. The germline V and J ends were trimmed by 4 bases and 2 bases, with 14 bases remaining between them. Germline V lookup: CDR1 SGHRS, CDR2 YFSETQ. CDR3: CASSPTGQVTDTQYF. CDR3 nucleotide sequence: TGCGCCAGCAGCCCGACGGGGCAGGTCACAGATACGCAGTATTTT. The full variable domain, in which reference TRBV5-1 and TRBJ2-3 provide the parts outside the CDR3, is KAGVTQTPRYLIKTRGQQVTLSCSPISGHRSVSWYQQTPGQGLQFLFEYFSETQRNKGNFPGRFSGRQFSNSRSEMNVSTLELGDSALYLCASSPTGQVTDTQYFGPGTRLTVL.

This chain's CDR3 is CASSLPNTEAFF. As DNA, the CDR3 is TGTGCCAGCTCACTTCCGAACACTGAAGCTTTCTTT. The chain recombines TRBV18 with TRBJ1-1, with D unclear. Germline CDR1 KGHSH, CDR2 LQKENI. V gave up 4 bases and J gave up 1 base, with 4 bases separating them. The CDR3 is made up of 12 amino acids.

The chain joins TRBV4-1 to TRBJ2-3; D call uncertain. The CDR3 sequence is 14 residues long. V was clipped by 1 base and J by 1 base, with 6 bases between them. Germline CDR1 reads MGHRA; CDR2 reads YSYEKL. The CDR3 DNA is TGCGCCAGCAGCCAAGTCGGCCGCACAGATACGCAGTATTTT. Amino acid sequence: CASSQVGRTDTQYF.

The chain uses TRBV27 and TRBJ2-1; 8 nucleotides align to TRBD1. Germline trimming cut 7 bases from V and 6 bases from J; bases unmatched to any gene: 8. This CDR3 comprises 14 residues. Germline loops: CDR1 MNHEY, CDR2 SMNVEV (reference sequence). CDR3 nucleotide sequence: TGTGCCAGCACACAGCAGGGGGCCAGCAATGAGCAGTTCTTC. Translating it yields CASTQQGASNEQFF.

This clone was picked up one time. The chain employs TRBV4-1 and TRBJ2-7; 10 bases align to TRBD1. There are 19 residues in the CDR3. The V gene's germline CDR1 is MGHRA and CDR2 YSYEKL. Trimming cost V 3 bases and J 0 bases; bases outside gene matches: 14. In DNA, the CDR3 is TGCGCCAGCAGCCATCCGGGACAGGGGCTCCGATCTAGCTCCTACGAGCAGTACTTC. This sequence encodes CASSHPGQGLRSSSYEQYF.

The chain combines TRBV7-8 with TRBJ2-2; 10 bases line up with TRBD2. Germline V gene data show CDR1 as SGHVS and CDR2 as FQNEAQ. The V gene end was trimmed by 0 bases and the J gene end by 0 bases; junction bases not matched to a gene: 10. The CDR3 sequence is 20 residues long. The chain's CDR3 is CASSLARFPSGRANTGELFF. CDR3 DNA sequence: TGTGCCAGCAGCTTAGCGCGGTTCCCGAGCGGGAGGGCGAACACCGGGGAGCTGTTTTTT. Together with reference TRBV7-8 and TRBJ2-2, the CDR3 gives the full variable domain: GAGVSQSPRYKVAKRGQDVALRCDPISGHVSLFWYQQALGQGPEFLTYFQNEAQLDKSGLPSDRFFAERPEGSVSTLKIQRTQQEDSAVYLCASSLARFPSGRANTGELFFGEGSRLTVL.

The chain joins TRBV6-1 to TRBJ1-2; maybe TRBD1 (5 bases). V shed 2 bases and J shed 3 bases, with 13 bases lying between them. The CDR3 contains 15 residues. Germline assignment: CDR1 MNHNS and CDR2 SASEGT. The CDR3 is CASSEPTGGHYGYTF. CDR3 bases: TGTGCCAGCAGTGAACCAACGGGGGGACACTATGGCTACACCTTC.

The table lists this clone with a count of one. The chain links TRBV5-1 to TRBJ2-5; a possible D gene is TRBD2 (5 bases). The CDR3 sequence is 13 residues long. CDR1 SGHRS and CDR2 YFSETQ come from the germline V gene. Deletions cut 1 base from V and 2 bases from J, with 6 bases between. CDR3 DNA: TGCGCCAGCAGCTTGACTAGTCAAGAGACCCAGTACTTC. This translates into CASSLTSQETQYF. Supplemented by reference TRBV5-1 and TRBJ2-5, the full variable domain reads KAGVTQTPRYLIKTRGQQVTLSCSPISGHRSVSWYQQTPGQGLQFLFEYFSETQRNKGNFPGRFSGRQFSNSRSEMNVSTLELGDSALYLCASSLTSQETQYFGPGTRLLVL.

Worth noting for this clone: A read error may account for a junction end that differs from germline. In nucleotides, the CDR3 is TGTGCCTGGAGCCCCGGGGACCCCTCCCACGAGCAGTACTTC. The encoded protein is CAWSPGDPSHEQYF. V gene TRBV30 combines with J gene TRBJ2-7; either TRBD1 or TRBD2 may supply D (5 bases each). Germline CDR1 reads GTSNPN; CDR2 reads SVGIG (reference sequence). The CDR3 runs 14 residues.

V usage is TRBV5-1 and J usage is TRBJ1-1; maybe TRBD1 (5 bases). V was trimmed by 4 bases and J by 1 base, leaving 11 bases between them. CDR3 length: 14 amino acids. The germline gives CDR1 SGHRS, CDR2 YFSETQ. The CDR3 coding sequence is TGCGCCAGCAGCGGGAGGGACGGGAACACTGAAGCTTTCTTT. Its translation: CASSGRDGNTEAFF.

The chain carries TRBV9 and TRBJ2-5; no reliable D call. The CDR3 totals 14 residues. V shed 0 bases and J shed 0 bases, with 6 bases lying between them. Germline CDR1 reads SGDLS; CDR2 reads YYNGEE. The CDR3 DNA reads TGTGCCAGCAGCGTAGGATTAAACCAAGAGACCCAGTACTTC. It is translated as CASSVGLNQETQYF.

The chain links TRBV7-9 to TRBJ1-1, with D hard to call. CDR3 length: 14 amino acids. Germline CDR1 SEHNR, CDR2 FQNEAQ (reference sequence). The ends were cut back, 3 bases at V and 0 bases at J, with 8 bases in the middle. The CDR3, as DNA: TGTGCCAGCAGCTTGGGTGGTTTGAACACTGAAGCTTTCTTT. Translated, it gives CASSLGGLNTEAFF.

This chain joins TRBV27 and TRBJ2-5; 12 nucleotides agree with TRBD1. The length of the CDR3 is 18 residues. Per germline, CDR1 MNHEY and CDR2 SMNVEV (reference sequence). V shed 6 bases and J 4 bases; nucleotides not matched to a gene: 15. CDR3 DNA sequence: TGTGCCAGCAGCCGCCGGGACAGGGGGCGCGGGGCTCGAGAGACCCAGTACTTC. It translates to CASSRRDRGRGARETQYF.

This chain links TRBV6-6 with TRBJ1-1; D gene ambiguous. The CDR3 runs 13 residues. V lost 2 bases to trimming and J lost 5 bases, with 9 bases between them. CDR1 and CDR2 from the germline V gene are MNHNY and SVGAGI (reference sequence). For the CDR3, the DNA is TGTGCCAGCAGTTACCCTGACTTGACTGAAGCTTTCTTT. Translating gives CASSYPDLTEAFF.

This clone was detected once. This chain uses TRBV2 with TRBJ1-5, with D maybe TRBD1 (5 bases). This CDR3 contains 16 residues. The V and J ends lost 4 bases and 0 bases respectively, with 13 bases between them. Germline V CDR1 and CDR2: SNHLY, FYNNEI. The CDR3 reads CASSATDSYSNQPQHF. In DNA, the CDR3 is TGTGCCAGCAGTGCTACCGACAGCTATAGCAATCAGCCCCAGCATTTT.

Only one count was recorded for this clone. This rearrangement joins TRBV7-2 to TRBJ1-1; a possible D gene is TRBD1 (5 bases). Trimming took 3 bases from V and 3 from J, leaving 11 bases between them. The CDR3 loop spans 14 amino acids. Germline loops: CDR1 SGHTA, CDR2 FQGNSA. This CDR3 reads CASSFTGGDTEAFF. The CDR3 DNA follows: TGTGCCAGCAGCTTTACAGGAGGGGACACTGAAGCTTTCTTT.

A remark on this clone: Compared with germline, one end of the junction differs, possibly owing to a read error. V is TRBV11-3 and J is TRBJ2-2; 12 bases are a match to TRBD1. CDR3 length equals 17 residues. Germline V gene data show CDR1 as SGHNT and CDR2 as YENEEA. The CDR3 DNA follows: TGTGCTAGCAGCTTAGGGACAGGGGGCGCGAACACCGGGGAGCTGTTTTTT. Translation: CASSLGTGGANTGELFF.

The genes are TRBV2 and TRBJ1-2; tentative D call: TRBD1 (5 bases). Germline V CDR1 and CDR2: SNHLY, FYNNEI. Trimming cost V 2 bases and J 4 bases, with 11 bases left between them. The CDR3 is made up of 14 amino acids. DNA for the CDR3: TGTGCCAGCAGTGAACAGGGTGGAAGCTATGGCTACACCTTC. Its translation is CASSEQGGSYGYTF.

CDR3: CSVVPGEGQPQHF. The CDR3 DNA reads as TGCAGCGTTGTGCCGGGGGAGGGTCAGCCCCAGCATTTT. V is TRBV29-1 and J is TRBJ1-5, with D maybe TRBD1 (5 bases). The CDR3 is 13 amino acids. Trimming removed 4 bases from V and 6 bases from J, with 13 bases in between. CDR1 and CDR2 from the germline V gene are SQVTM and ANQGSEA.

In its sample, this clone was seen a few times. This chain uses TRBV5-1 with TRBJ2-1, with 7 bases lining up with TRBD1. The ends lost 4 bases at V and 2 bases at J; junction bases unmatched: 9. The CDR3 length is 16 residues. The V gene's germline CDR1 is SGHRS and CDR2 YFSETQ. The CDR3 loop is CASSREGQAPYNEQFF. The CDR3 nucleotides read TGCGCCAGCAGCAGGGAAGGACAGGCGCCCTACAATGAGCAGTTCTTC.

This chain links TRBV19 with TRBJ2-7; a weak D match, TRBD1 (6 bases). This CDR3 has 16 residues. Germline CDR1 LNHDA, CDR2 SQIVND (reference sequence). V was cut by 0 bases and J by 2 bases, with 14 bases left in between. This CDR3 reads CASSIDPGHHTYEQYF. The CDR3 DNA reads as TGTGCCAGTAGTATAGATCCGGGACACCACACCTACGAGCAGTACTTC.

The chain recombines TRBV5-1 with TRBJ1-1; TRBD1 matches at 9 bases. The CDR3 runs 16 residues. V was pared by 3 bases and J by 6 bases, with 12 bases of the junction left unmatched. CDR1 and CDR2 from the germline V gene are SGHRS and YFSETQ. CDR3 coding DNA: TGCGCCAGCAGCTCATATCGGACAGGGGTGAGTGCTGAAGCTTTCTTT. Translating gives CASSSYRTGVSAEAFF.

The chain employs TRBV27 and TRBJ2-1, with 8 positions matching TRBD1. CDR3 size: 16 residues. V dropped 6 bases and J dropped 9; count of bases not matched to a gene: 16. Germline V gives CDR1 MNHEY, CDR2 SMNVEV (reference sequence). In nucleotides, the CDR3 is TGTGCCAGCAGGGTAGTGGGGACAGGTAGTCTTCCTGAGCAGTTCTTC. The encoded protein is CASRVVGTGSLPEQFF.

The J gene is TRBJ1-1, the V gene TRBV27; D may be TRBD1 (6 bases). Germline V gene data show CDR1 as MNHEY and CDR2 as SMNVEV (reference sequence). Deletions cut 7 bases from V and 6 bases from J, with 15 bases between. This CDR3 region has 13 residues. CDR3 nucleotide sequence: TGTGCCAGCAAAGGACAGTCAGCGTCTGAAGCTTTCTTT. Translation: CASKGQSASEAFF.

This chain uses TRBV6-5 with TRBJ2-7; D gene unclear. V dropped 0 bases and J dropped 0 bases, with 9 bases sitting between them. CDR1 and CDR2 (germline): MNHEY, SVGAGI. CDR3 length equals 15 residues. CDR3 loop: CASSYSRSSSYEQYF. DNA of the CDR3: TGTGCCAGCAGTTACTCAAGATCCTCCTCCTACGAGCAGTACTTC.